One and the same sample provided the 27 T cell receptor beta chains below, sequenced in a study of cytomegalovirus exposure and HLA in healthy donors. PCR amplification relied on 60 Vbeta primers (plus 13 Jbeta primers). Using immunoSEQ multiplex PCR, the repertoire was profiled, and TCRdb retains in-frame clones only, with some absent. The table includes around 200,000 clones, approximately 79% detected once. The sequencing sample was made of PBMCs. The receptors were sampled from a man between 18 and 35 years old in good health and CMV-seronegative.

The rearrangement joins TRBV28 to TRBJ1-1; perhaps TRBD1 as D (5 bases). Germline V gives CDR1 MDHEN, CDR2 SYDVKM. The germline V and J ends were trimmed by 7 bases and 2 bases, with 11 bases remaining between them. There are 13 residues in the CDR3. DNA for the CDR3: TGTGCCAGCACCCTGGGGCCTAACACTGAAGCTTTCTTT. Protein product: CASTLGPNTEAFF.

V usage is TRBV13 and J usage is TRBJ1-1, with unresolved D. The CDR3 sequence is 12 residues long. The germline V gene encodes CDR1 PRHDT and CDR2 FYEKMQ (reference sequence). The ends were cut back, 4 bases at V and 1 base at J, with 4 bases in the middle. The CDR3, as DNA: TGTGCCAGCAGCTCAGAGAACACTGAAGCTTTCTTT. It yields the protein CASSSENTEAFF. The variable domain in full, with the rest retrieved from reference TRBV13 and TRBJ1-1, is AAGVIQSPRHLIKEKRETATLKCYPIPRHDTVYWYQQGPGQDPQFLISFYEKMQSDKGSIPDRFSAQQFSDYHSELNMSSLELGDSALYFCASSSENTEAFFGQGTRLTVV.

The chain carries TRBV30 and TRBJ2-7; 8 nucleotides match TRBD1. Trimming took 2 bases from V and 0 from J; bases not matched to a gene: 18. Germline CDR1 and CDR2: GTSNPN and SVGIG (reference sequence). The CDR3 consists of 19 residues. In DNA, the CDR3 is TGTGCCTGGAGTAGATTTAGGACAGGGAGTGGGTCCAGCTCCTACGAGCAGTACTTC. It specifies CAWSRFRTGSGSSSYEQYF.

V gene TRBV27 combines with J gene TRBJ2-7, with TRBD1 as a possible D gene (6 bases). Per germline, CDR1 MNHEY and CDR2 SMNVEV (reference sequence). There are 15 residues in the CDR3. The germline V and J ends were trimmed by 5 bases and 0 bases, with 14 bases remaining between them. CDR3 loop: CASSPRGALSYEQYF. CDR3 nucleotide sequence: TGTGCCAGCAGTCCCAGGGGCGCCCTCTCCTACGAGCAGTACTTC.

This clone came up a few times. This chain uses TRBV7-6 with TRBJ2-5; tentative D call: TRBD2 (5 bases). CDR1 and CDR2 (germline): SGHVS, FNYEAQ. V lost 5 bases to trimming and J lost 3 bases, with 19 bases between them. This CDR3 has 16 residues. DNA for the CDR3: TGTGCCAGCAGCGCCCAGGCGGAGGAGGCGGAAGAGACCCAGTACTTC. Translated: CASSAQAEEAEETQYF.

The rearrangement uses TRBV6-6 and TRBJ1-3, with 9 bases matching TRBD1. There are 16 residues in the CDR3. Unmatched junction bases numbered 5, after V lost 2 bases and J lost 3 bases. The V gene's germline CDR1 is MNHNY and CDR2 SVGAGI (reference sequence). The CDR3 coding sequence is TGTGCCAGCAGTTACCCGACAGGGGGAGGTGGAAACACCATATATTTT. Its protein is CASSYPTGGGGNTIYF.

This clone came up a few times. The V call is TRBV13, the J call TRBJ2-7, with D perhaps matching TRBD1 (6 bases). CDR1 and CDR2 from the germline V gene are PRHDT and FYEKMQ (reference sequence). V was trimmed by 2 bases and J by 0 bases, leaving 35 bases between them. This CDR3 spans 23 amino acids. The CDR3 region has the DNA TGTGCCAGCAGCTTAAATCCAGCTTGGCCGACAGGTTCCGAACCGCTGAGCTCCTACGAGCAGTACTTC. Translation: CASSLNPAWPTGSEPLSSYEQYF. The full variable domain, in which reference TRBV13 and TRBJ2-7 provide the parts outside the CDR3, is AAGVIQSPRHLIKEKRETATLKCYPIPRHDTVYWYQQGPGQDPQFLISFYEKMQSDKGSIPDRFSAQQFSDYHSELNMSSLELGDSALYFCASSLNPAWPTGSEPLSSYEQYFGPGTRLTVT.

This chain's CDR3 is CASSYQNSEPYEQYF. In DNA, the CDR3 is TGTGCCAGCAGTTACCAGAATAGCGAGCCCTACGAGCAGTACTTC. This rearrangement joins TRBV6-5 to TRBJ2-7, with D maybe TRBD2 (5 bases). This CDR3 has 15 residues. Trimming stripped 2 bases from V and 2 bases from J, with 13 bases between. The germline gives CDR1 MNHEY, CDR2 SVGAGI.

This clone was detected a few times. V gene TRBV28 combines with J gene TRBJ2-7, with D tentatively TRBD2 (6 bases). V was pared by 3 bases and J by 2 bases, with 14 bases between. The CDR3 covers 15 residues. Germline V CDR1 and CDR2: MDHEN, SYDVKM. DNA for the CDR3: TGTGCCAGCAGTTTGGCGGTGACTAGGACCTACGAGCAGTACTTC. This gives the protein CASSLAVTRTYEQYF.

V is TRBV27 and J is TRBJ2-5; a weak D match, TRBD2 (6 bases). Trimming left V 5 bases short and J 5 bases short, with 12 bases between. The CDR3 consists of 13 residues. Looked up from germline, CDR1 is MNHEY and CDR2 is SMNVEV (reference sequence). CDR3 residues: CASSPEGRETQYF. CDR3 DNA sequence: TGTGCCAGCAGTCCGGAGGGTCGTGAGACCCAGTACTTC.

CDR3 region: CASAGNEQYF. The CDR3 DNA sequence: TGTGCCAGCGCCGGGAACGAGCAGTACTTC. The chain couples TRBV9 to TRBJ2-7; a weak D match, TRBD2 (5 bases). The V gene lost 7 bases and the J gene lost 5 bases, with 7 bases spanning the gap. Germline CDR1 is SGDLS and CDR2 is YYNGEE. The CDR3 sequence is 10 residues long.

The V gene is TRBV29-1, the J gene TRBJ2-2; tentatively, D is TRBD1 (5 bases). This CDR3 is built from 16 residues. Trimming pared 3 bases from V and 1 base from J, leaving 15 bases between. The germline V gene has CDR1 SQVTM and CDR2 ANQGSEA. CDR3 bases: TGCAGCGTTGATGGCAGGGCGGCAGGGAACACCGGGGAGCTGTTTTTT. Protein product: CSVDGRAAGNTGELFF.

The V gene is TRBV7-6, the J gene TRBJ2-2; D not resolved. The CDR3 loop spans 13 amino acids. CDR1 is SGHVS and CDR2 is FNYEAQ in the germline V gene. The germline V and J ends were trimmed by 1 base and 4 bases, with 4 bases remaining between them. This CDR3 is CASSLGATGELFF. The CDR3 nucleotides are TGTGCCAGCAGCTTAGGAGCCACCGGGGAGCTGTTTTTT. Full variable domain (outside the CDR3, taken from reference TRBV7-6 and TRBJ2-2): GAGVSQSPRYKVTKRGQDVALRCDPISGHVSLYWYRQALGQGPEFLTYFNYEAQQDKSGLPNDRFSAERPEGSISTLTIQRTEQRDSAMYRCASSLGATGELFFGEGSRLTVL.

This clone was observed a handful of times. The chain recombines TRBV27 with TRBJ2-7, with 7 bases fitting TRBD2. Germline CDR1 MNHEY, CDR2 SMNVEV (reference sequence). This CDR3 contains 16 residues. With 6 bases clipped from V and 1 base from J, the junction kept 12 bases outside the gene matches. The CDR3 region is CASRHLAGVLSYEQYF. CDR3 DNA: TGTGCCAGCAGGCATCTGGCGGGAGTTTTGTCCTACGAGCAGTACTTC.

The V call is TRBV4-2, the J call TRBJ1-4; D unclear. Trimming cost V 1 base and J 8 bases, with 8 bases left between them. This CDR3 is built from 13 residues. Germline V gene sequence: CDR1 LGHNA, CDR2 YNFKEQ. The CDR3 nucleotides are TGTGCCAGCAGCCAAGTGATGGGCGAAAAACTGTTTTTT. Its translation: CASSQVMGEKLFF.

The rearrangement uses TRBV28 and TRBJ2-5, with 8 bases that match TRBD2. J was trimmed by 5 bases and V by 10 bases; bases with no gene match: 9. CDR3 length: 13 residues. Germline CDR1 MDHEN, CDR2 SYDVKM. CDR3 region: CAINRGGWETQYF. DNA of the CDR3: TGTGCCATCAACCGGGGGGGCTGGGAGACCCAGTACTTC. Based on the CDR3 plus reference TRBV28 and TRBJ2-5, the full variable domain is DVKVTQSSRYLVKRTGEKVFLECVQDMDHENMFWYRQDPGLGLRLIYFSYDVKMKEKGDIPEGYSVSREKKERFSLILESASTNQTSMYLCAINRGGWETQYFGPGTRLLVL.

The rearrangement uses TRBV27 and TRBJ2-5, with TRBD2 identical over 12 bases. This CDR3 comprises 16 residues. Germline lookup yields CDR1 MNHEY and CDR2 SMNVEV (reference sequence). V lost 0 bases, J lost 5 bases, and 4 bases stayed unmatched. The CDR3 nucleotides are TGTGCCAGCAGTTTATCTACTAGCGGGGGGTCTGAGACCCAGTACTTC. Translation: CASSLSTSGGSETQYF.

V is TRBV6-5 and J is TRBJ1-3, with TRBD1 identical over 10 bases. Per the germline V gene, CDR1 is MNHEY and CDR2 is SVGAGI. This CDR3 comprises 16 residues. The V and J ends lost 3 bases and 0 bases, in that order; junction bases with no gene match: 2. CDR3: CASSYGDRGSGNTIYF. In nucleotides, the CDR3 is TGTGCCAGCAGTTATGGGGACAGGGGCTCTGGAAACACCATATATTTT.

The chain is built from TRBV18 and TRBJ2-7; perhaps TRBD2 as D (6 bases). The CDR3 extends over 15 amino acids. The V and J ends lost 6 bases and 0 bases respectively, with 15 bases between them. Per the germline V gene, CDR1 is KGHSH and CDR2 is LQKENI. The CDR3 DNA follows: TGTGCCAGCTCCATCGGGCGGGACGCCTCCTACGAGCAGTACTTC. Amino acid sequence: CASSIGRDASYEQYF.

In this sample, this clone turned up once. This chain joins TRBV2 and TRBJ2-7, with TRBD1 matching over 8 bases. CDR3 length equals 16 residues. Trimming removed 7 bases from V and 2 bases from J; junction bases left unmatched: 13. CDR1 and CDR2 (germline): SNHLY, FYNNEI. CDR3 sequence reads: CASKGDRDRGAYEQYF. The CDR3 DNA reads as TGTGCCAGCAAAGGTGACCGAGACAGGGGAGCCTACGAGCAGTACTTC.

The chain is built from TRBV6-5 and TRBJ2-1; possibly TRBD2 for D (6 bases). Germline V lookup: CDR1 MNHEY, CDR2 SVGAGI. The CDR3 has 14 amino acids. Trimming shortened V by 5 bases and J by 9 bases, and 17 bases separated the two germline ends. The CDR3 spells CASSGGPGEAEQFF. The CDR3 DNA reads TGTGCCAGCAGTGGGGGACCGGGGGAAGCTGAGCAGTTCTTC.

The chain's CDR3 is CASSIARVKNTEAFF. The CDR3 nucleotides read TGTGCCAGTAGTATAGCCCGGGTGAAGAACACTGAAGCTTTCTTT. The chain recombines TRBV19 with TRBJ1-1; D call uncertain. Germline assignment: CDR1 LNHDA and CDR2 SQIVND (reference sequence). The CDR3 is 15 amino acids. Trimming removed 1 base at V and 1 base at J, with 10 bases between.

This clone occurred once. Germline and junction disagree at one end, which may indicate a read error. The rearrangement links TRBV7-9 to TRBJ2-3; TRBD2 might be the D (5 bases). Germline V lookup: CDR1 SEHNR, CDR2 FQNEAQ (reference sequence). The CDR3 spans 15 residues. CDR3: CSSSLGPGITDTQYF. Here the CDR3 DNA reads TGTTCCAGCAGCTTAGGCCCGGGGATCACAGATACGCAGTATTTT.

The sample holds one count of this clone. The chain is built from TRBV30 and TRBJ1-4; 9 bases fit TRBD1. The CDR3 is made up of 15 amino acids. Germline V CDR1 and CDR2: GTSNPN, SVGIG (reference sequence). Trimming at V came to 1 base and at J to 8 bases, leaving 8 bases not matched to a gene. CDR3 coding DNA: TGTGCCTGGAGTGACCGGACAGGGGAAGGGGAAAAACTGTTTTTT. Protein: CAWSDRTGEGEKLFF.

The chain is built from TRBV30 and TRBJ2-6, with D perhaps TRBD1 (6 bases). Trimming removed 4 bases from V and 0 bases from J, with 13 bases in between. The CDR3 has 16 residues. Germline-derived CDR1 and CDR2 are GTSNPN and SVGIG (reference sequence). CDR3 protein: CAWTGAPLSGANVLTF. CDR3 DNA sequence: TGTGCCTGGACAGGGGCCCCTCTCTCTGGGGCCAACGTCCTGACTTTC. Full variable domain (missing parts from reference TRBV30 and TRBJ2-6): SQTIHQWPATLVQPVGSPLSLECTVEGTSNPNLYWYRQAAGRGLQLLFYSVGIGQISSEVPQNLSASRPQDRQFILSSKKLLLSDSGFYLCAWTGAPLSGANVLTFGAGSRLTVL.

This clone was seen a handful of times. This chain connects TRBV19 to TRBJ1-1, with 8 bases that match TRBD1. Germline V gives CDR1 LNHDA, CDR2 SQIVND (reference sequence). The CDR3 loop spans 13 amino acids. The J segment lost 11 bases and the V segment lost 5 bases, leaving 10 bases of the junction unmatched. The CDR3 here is CASSAQDRVGAFF. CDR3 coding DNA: TGTGCCAGTAGTGCCCAGGACAGGGTCGGGGCTTTCTTT.

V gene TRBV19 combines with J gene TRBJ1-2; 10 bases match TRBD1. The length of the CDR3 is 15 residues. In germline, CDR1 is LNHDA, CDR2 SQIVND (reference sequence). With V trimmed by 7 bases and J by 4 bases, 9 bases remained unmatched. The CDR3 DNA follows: TGTGCCAGTACCGGCGGGGACAGGGGTACCTATGGCTACACCTTC. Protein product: CASTGGDRGTYGYTF.